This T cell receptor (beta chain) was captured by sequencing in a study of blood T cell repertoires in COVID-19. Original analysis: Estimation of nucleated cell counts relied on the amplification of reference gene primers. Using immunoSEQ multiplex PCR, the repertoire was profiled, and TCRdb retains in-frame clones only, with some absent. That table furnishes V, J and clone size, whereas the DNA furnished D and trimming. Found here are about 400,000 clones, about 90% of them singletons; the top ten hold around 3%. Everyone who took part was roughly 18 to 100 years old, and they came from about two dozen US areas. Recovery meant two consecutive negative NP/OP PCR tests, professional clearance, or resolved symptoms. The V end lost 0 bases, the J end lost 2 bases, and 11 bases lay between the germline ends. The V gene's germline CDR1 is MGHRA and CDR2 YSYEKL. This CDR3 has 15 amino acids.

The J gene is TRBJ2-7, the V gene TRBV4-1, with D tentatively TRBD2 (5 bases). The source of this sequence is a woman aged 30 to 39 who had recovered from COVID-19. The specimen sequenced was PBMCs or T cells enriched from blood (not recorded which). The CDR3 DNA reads TGCGCCAGCAGCCAAGATATTACGGGGACCTACGAGCAGTACTTC. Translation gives CASSQDITGTYEQYF.